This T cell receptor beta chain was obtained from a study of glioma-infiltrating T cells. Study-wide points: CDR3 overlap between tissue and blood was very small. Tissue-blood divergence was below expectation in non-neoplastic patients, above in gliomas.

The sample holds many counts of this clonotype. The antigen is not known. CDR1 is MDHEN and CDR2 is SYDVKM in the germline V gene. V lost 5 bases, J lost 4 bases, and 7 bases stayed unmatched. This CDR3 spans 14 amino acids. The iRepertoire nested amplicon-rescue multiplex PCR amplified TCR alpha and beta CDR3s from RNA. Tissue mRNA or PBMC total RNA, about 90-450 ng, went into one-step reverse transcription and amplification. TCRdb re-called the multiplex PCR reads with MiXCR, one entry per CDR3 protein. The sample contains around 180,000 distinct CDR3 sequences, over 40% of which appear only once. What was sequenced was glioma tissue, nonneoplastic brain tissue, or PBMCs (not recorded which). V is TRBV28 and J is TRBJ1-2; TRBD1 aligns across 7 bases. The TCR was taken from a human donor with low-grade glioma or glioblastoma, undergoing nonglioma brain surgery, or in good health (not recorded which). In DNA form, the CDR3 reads TGTGCCAGCAGTCCCAGGGGGTTCAGCTATGGCTACACCTTC. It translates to CASSPRGFSYGYTF.